The 20 T cell receptor beta chains reported below all come from one sample, sequenced in a study of blood T cell repertoires in COVID-19. Profiling relied on immunoSEQ multiplex PCR, and the TCRdb table lists in-frame clones only, not all of them. The repertoire holds around 51,000 clones, with 90% as singletons. Sequencing used peripheral blood. The receptors shown here come from a man between 65 and 85 years old with acute or convalescent COVID-19.

The genes are TRBV7-9 and TRBJ1-2; the match to TRBD1 covers 7 bases. The CDR3 is 15 amino acids. Germline CDR1 SEHNR, CDR2 FQNEAQ (reference sequence). Unmatched junction bases numbered 3, after V lost 2 bases and J lost 0 bases. CDR3 sequence reads: CASSLTQGANYGYTF. CDR3 DNA: TGTGCCAGCAGCTTAACCCAGGGGGCTAACTATGGCTACACCTTC.

The chain is built from TRBV3-1 (or the pseudogene TRBV3-2) and TRBJ1-2; D may be TRBD1 (6 bases). Germline V lookup: CDR1 LGHDT, CDR2 YNNKEL (reference sequence). This CDR3 has 15 amino acids. Trimming shortened V by 1 base and J by 8 bases, and 17 bases separated the two germline ends. Here the CDR3 reads CASSQGRAGANGYTF. DNA of the CDR3: TGTGCCAGCAGCCAAGGACGGGCGGGGGCTAACGGCTACACCTTC.

The chain uses TRBV7-2 and TRBJ1-2; D unresolved. V lost 5 bases and J lost 3, with 7 bases in between. CDR1 is SGHTA and CDR2 is FQGNSA in the germline V gene. This CDR3 has 12 residues. Here the CDR3 DNA reads TGTGCCAGCAGCCCGGGAGACTATGGCTACACCTTC. Its translation is CASSPGDYGYTF.

J is TRBJ2-3 and V is TRBV20-1; 9 nucleotides align to TRBD2. Trimming removed 3 bases from V and 2 bases from J; junction bases left unmatched: 12. CDR1 DFQATT and CDR2 SNEGSKA come from the germline V gene (reference sequence). The CDR3 is 17 amino acids. The CDR3 bases are TGCAGTGCTAGTCAACGAATTGGCGGGGGGGTCACAGATACGCAGTATTTT. This encodes CSASQRIGGGVTDTQYF.

J is TRBJ2-7 and V is TRBV6-5; possibly TRBD1 for D (5 bases). With 2 bases removed from V and 1 base from J, the gap between germline ends came to 12 bases. This CDR3 is built from 15 residues. The germline gives CDR1 MNHEY, CDR2 SVGAGI. In DNA, the CDR3 is TGTGCCAGCAGTTACGTAGGGGTTAGTTCCTACGAGCAGTACTTC. Translating it yields CASSYVGVSSYEQYF.

The chain is built from TRBV27 and TRBJ1-4; D possibly corresponds to TRBD1 (6 bases). The V end was cut by 5 bases, the J end by 4 bases, with 14 bases between. The CDR3 consists of 15 residues. Looked up from germline, CDR1 is MNHEY and CDR2 is SMNVEV (reference sequence). As DNA, the CDR3 is TGTGCCAGCAGTCCCCTACAGGGCAATAATGAAAAACTGTTTTTT. It translates to CASSPLQGNNEKLFF.

Only a few counts were recorded for this clone. The gene calls are TRBV4-3 and TRBJ1-1, with unresolved D. The CDR3 contains 14 residues. Germline CDR1 and CDR2: LGHNA and YSLEER. V was clipped by 0 bases and J by 4 bases, with 9 bases between them. The CDR3 DNA reads TGCGCCAGCAGCCAAGACTGGCGGGGCACTGAAGCTTTCTTT. Residues: CASSQDWRGTEAFF.

J is TRBJ2-1 and V is TRBV6-2 or TRBV6-3; TRBD1 aligns across 10 bases. Germline-derived CDR1 and CDR2 are MNHEY and SVGEGT. The V gene end was trimmed by 2 bases and the J gene end by 8 bases; junction bases not matched to a gene: 6. This CDR3 comprises 15 residues. For the CDR3, the DNA is TGTGCCAGCAGTTACCCGGGACAGGGGACCGATGAGCAGTTCTTC. This codes for CASSYPGQGTDEQFF.

This clone was counted once. The rearrangement joins TRBV10-3 to TRBJ2-7; 7 positions agree with TRBD1. The CDR3 sequence is 14 residues long. The junction had 5 bases not matched to a gene; V was cut back by 2 bases and J by 4 bases. In germline, CDR1 is ENHRY, CDR2 SYGVKD. The CDR3 DNA sequence: TGTGCCATCAGTGAGCGGCAGGGGGAGTACGAGCAGTACTTC. Amino acids: CAISERQGEYEQYF.

The chain uses TRBV7-6 and TRBJ2-7; 8 bases agree with TRBD2. CDR3 size: 18 residues. After removal of 2 bases from V and 0 bases from J, the junction contained 12 bases not matched to a gene. Germline V lookup: CDR1 SGHVS, CDR2 FNYEAQ. In DNA, the CDR3 is TGTGCCAGCAGCTTAAACCTCCTTGGGGCGGGGGGCTCCTACGAGCAGTACTTC. It specifies CASSLNLLGAGGSYEQYF.

The gene calls are TRBV7-9 and TRBJ2-7, with TRBD1 matching 7 bases. The CDR3 loop spans 14 amino acids. Germline V gives CDR1 SEHNR, CDR2 FQNEAQ (reference sequence). V gave up 4 bases and J gave up 3 bases; unmatched junction bases: 6. In DNA form, the CDR3 reads TGTGCCAGCAGCTATGGGGCAGGGGGCTACGAGCAGTACTTC. It translates to CASSYGAGGYEQYF.

The chain has TRBV7-8 and TRBJ2-3, with a tentative D call TRBD2 (7 bases). The V gene's germline CDR1 is SGHVS and CDR2 FQNEAQ. This CDR3 region has 16 residues. Trimming pared 3 bases from V and 4 bases from J, leaving 17 bases between. The CDR3 loop reads CASSFGLGGRADTQYF. DNA of the CDR3: TGTGCCAGCAGCTTTGGTTTAGGGGGGAGGGCAGATACGCAGTATTTT.

The chain links TRBV5-1 to TRBJ1-6, with 7 bases aligning to TRBD1. Trimming removed 5 bases from V and 5 bases from J; junction bases left unmatched: 4. CDR1 SGHRS and CDR2 YFSETQ come from the germline V gene. CDR3 size: 14 residues. The CDR3 sequence is CASRRTGDNSPLHF. The CDR3 coding sequence is TGCGCCAGCAGAAGGACAGGTGATAATTCACCCCTCCACTTT.

This clone has only a few counts. The chain carries TRBV6-2 or TRBV6-3 and TRBJ2-4; D ambiguous. Germline V gene data show CDR1 as MNHEY and CDR2 as SVGEGT. CDR3 length equals 16 residues. Trimming pared 5 bases from V and 0 bases from J, leaving 14 bases between. Written as DNA, the CDR3 is TGTGCCAGCAGTCCCTACGACACCTCAGCCAAAAACATTCAGTACTTC. As protein: CASSPYDTSAKNIQYF.

In its sample, this clone was seen a few times. The V and J genes are TRBV5-4 and TRBJ2-7, with D possibly TRBD2 on 5 matching bases. CDR1 is SGHNT and CDR2 is YYREEE in the germline V gene (reference sequence). CDR3 size: 14 residues. V lost 9 bases, J lost 6 bases, and 22 bases lay in between. In DNA, the CDR3 is TGTGCCACCACCGAGGGTTTCTCTTCGGGCGAGCAGTACTTC. Translating it yields CATTEGFSSGEQYF.

The V call is TRBV6-6, the J call TRBJ2-6; no definite D call. With 5 bases removed from V and 0 bases from J, the gap between germline ends came to 11 bases. Germline V gives CDR1 MNHNY, CDR2 SVGAGI (reference sequence). The CDR3 is made up of 16 amino acids. CDR3 amino acids: CASSPYSRSGANVLTF. For the CDR3, the DNA is TGTGCCAGCAGTCCCTATTCCCGCTCTGGGGCCAACGTCCTGACTTTC.

J is TRBJ1-1 and V is TRBV5-1; 9 bases line up with TRBD1. Germline CDR1 reads SGHRS; CDR2 reads YFSETQ. The CDR3 runs 13 residues. The V gene end was trimmed by 4 bases and the J gene end by 7 bases; junction bases not matched to a gene: 5. The CDR3 here is CASSRRTGDEAFF. CDR3 DNA: TGCGCCAGCAGCCGACGGACAGGGGATGAAGCTTTCTTT.

CDR3 residues: CASSLGSTGNQPQHF. The CDR3 DNA sequence: TGTGCCAGCAGCTTAGGGTCCACAGGGAATCAGCCCCAGCATTTT. The chain carries TRBV5-6 and TRBJ1-5, with D possibly TRBD1 on 6 matching bases. Trimming removed 2 bases at V and 4 bases at J, with 13 bases between. Germline assignment: CDR1 SGHDT and CDR2 YYEEEE. This CDR3 spans 15 amino acids.

The genes are TRBV4-1 and TRBJ1-5; tentative D call: TRBD1 (5 bases). Germline V gene data show CDR1 as MGHRA and CDR2 as YSYEKL. The CDR3 is 16 residues long. V was cut by 1 base and J by 7 bases, with 17 bases left in between. CDR3 nucleotides: TGCGCCAGCAGCCAAGGGTACACGGGGGTTAGGCAGCCCCAGCATTTT. Translated, it gives CASSQGYTGVRQPQHF.

The J gene is TRBJ1-2, the V gene TRBV4-3, with 9 bases fitting TRBD1. V was pared by 1 base and J by 3 bases, with 0 bases of the junction left unmatched. The CDR3 length is 14 residues. Per germline, CDR1 LGHNA and CDR2 YSLEER. The CDR3 bases are TGCGCCAGCAGCCAAGGGACAGGGGACTATGGCTACACCTTC. Translated: CASSQGTGDYGYTF.